Listed below are T cell receptor beta chains from one sample, sequenced in a study of shared clonotypes between healthy human individuals. Using immunoSEQ multiplex PCR, the repertoire was profiled, and TCRdb retains in-frame clones only, with some absent. The table has around 500,000 clones, around 85% seen once. Sequenced: PBMCs. The receptors originated from a woman aged 40-49 years in good health. Some clones in this sample may be carry-over from other donors' samples. The CDR3 runs from the conserved cysteine through the conserved F or W. D genes are given only for firm matches. Clone size, where shown, is once, few, many, or a class for clones that have expanded.

J: TRBJ2-5
D: TRBD2
V: TRBV2
size: -
DNA: TGTGCCAGCAGTGGCGTGACTAGCGGGGAGACCCAGTACTTC
CDR3: CASSGVTSGETQYF

J: TRBJ2-2
D: TRBD2
V: TRBV5-1
size: -
DNA: TGCGCCAGCAGCTCCCACTCAGCGGGAGGTTTTTCGATCACCTCACGTTCGCAGCTGTTTTTT
CDR3: CASSSHSAGGFSITSRSQLFF

J: TRBJ1-5
D: TRBD1
V: TRBV5-1
size: -
DNA: TGCGCCAGCAGCTTGTCAGGGGGTGGTCAGCCCCAGCATTTT
CDR3: CASSLSGGGQPQHF

J: TRBJ2-7
D: -
V: TRBV7-2
size: -
DNA: TGTGCCAGCAGCTTGTCCAGGGCACTATACGAGCAGTACTTC
CDR3: CASSLSRALYEQYF

J: TRBJ2-5
D: -
V: TRBV7-2
size: -
DNA: TGTGCCAGCAGCTTAGGTGCAGGACAAGAGACCCAGTACTTC
CDR3: CASSLGAGQETQYF

J: TRBJ2-7
D: -
V: TRBV5-1
size: -
DNA: TGCGCCAGCAGCTTGGAGACGGGGACCTACGAGCAGTACTTC
CDR3: CASSLETGTYEQYF

J: TRBJ2-2
D: -
V: TRBV4-2
size: few
DNA: TGTGCCAGCAGCCATCTGCGAGAGTCCGGGGAGCTGTTTTTT
CDR3: CASSHLRESGELFF

J: TRBJ2-1
D: -
V: TRBV11-2
size: -
DNA: TGTGCCAGCAGCTCCCAGGGACGGAGATACAATGAGCAGTTCTTC
CDR3: CASSSQGRRYNEQFF

J: TRBJ1-3
D: -
V: TRBV30
size: -
DNA: TGTGCCTGGAGTGCCCGCTGGGGCAGGGGAGGAAACACCATATATTTT
CDR3: CAWSARWGRGGNTIYF

J: TRBJ1-6
D: -
V: TRBV30
size: -
DNA: TGTGCCTGGGCAGGGGCGAGGGATTCACCCCTCCACTTT
CDR3: CAWAGARDSPLHF

J: TRBJ2-1
D: -
V: TRBV5-1
size: -
DNA: TGCGCCAGCAGCTGGAACAACAATGAGCAGTTCTTC
CDR3: CASSWNNNEQFF

J: TRBJ2-6
D: -
V: TRBV7-9
size: -
DNA: TGTGCCAGCAGCGGGGATGCCCTCTCTGGGGCCAACGTCCTGACTTTC
CDR3: CASSGDALSGANVLTF

J: TRBJ1-1
D: -
V: TRBV7-9
size: once
DNA: TGTGCCAGCAGCGCAGGGGTGGCTGAAGCTTTCTTT
CDR3: CASSAGVAEAFF

J: TRBJ2-5
D: -
V: TRBV5-6
size: -
DNA: TGTGCCAGCAGCCGCACTATTACTAGGGGAGAGACCCAGTACTTC
CDR3: CASSRTITRGETQYF

J: TRBJ1-1
D: TRBD1
V: TRBV11-3
size: once
DNA: TGTGCCAGCAGCTTAGATGAGGGGGCAGACACTGAAGCTTTCTTT
CDR3: CASSLDEGADTEAFF

J: TRBJ2-7
D: -
V: TRBV23-1
size: -
DNA: TGCGCCAGCAGTCAGTCAATTACTACTAGGAACGAGCAGTACTTC
CDR3: CASSQSITTRNEQYF

J: TRBJ2-6
D: -
V: TRBV5-4
size: -
DNA: TGTGCCAGCAGCCGACAGTTCATCTCTGGGGCCAACGTCCTGACTTTC
CDR3: CASSRQFISGANVLTF

J: TRBJ2-5
D: -
V: TRBV6-5
size: -
DNA: TGTGCCAGCAGTTTCGACAGAAAGACCCAGTACTTC
CDR3: CASSFDRKTQYF

J: TRBJ1-5
D: -
V: TRBV28
size: once
DNA: TGTGCCAGCAGCAAAACGATGGACGGGCAGCCCCAGCATTTT
CDR3: CASSKTMDGQPQHF

J: TRBJ1-3
D: -
V: TRBV25-1
size: once
DNA: TGTGCCAGCAGTGATGGGAAGGGGGGAAACACCATATATTTT
CDR3: CASSDGKGGNTIYF

J: TRBJ2-7
D: -
V: TRBV7-8
size: -
DNA: TGTGCCAGCAGCCCCCGAGGGGCTAGCTCCTACGAGCAGTACTTC
CDR3: CASSPRGASSYEQYF

J: TRBJ2-4
D: -
V: TRBV18
size: -
DNA: TGTGCCAGCTCACCAGGGTTGTCAGCCAAAAACATTCAGTACTTC
CDR3: CASSPGLSAKNIQYF

J: TRBJ2-2
D: TRBD1
V: TRBV7-6
size: -
DNA: TGTGCCAGCAGGACAGGGGTTGGCACCGGGGAGCTGTTTTTT
CDR3: CASRTGVGTGELFF

J: TRBJ1-2
D: -
V: TRBV28
size: -
DNA: TGTGGAGTGAGACAGTTCTATGGCTACACCTTC
CDR3: CGVRQFYGYTF

J: TRBJ2-7
D: -
V: TRBV7-8
size: -
DNA: TGTGCCAGCAGCCGAACCCCGGGACTCGGAAACGAGCAGTACTTC
CDR3: CASSRTPGLGNEQYF

J: TRBJ2-3
D: -
V: TRBV30
size: -
DNA: TGTGCCTGGAGTGTAGGGAACCCAGATACGCAGTATTTT
CDR3: CAWSVGNPDTQYF

J: TRBJ2-3
D: -
V: TRBV6-6
size: once
DNA: TGTGCCAGCAGTTTGGAGAACCATAGCACAGATACGCAGTATTTT
CDR3: CASSLENHSTDTQYF

J: TRBJ2-7
D: -
V: TRBV28
size: -
DNA: TGTGCCACCTCGACAGGCGGGGGCTACGAGCAGTACTTC
CDR3: CATSTGGGYEQYF

J: TRBJ2-7
D: -
V: TRBV7-8
size: -
DNA: TGTGCCAGCAGCTTACCCGCAGTAGGGCCCCCGGCGGACGAGCAGTACTTC
CDR3: CASSLPAVGPPADEQYF

J: TRBJ2-5
D: -
V: TRBV4-2
size: -
DNA: TGTGCCAGCAGCGGCGGGGGCCGCGAAGAGACCCAGTACTTC
CDR3: CASSGGGREETQYF

J: TRBJ2-7
D: TRBD2
V: TRBV9
size: -
DNA: TGTGCCAGCAGCGTAAAGCGGGAGTCCCGAAACGCCTACGAGCAGTACTTC
CDR3: CASSVKRESRNAYEQYF

J: TRBJ2-5
D: -
V: TRBV4-3
size: -
DNA: TGCGCCAGCAGCGTACTTACCGGGGACGGGGAGACCCAGTACTTC
CDR3: CASSVLTGDGETQYF

J: TRBJ2-2
D: TRBD2
V: TRBV15
size: -
DNA: TGTGCCACCAGCATCGGTCGTGGCGGGAGGGCCTATGGCGGGGAGCTGTTTTTT
CDR3: CATSIGRGGRAYGGELFF

J: TRBJ2-5
D: -
V: TRBV5-4
size: -
DNA: TGTGCCAGCAGCCTTCAGGGGAGCCAAGAGACCCAGTACTTC
CDR3: CASSLQGSQETQYF

J: TRBJ2-5
D: -
V: TRBV2
size: -
DNA: TGTGCCAGCAGTTCGCTAGGCCAAGAGACCCAGTACTTC
CDR3: CASSSLGQETQYF

J: TRBJ1-1
D: TRBD1
V: TRBV7-8
size: -
DNA: TGTGCCAGCAGCTATGACAGGGGCACTGAAGCTTTCTTT
CDR3: CASSYDRGTEAFF

J: TRBJ2-7
D: -
V: TRBV7-9
size: -
DNA: TGTGCCAGCAGCCCGTGGGGGAGCTCCTACGAGCAGTACTTC
CDR3: CASSPWGSSYEQYF

J: TRBJ2-1
D: TRBD2
V: TRBV6-5
size: -
DNA: TGTGCCAGCCGATACCTCGGCGGGGGCAATGAGCAGTTCTTC
CDR3: CASRYLGGGNEQFF

J: TRBJ1-2
D: -
V: TRBV5-4
size: -
DNA: TGTGCCAGCAGCTTGGAGGAGAAGAGGGGCTACACCTTC
CDR3: CASSLEEKRGYTF

J: TRBJ2-2
D: -
V: TRBV7-2
size: once
DNA: TGTGCCAGCAGCTTCATTCAGTACACCGGGGAGCTGTTTTTT
CDR3: CASSFIQYTGELFF

J: TRBJ2-2
D: TRBD2
V: TRBV4-2
size: -
DNA: TGTGCCAGCAGCCAAGATCGGACTAGCGGGAGGGCTGGGCTGTTTTTT
CDR3: CASSQDRTSGRAGLFF

J: TRBJ2-7
D: -
V: TRBV27
size: -
DNA: TGTGCCAGCAGTTTTGGTCTTTCGAGCTCCTACGAGCAGTACTTC
CDR3: CASSFGLSSSYEQYF

J: TRBJ2-7
D: -
V: TRBV5-1
size: -
DNA: TGCGCCAGCAGCACGGACAGCAACTACGAGCAGTACTTC
CDR3: CASSTDSNYEQYF

J: TRBJ1-1
D: TRBD1
V: TRBV30
size: -
DNA: TGTGCCTTAGGGGGCAGCGGGGGCTTACCCTCGAACACTGAAGCTTTCTTT
CDR3: CALGGSGGLPSNTEAFF

J: TRBJ2-3
D: TRBD2
V: TRBV10-3
size: -
DNA: TGTGCCATCTCGGAAGCGGGAGGCACAGATACGCAGTATTTT
CDR3: CAISEAGGTDTQYF

J: TRBJ2-7
D: TRBD2
V: TRBV9
size: -
DNA: TGTGCCAGCAGCGTAGTTTGGGGACTAGGGTACGAGCAGTACTTC
CDR3: CASSVVWGLGYEQYF

J: TRBJ1-1
D: -
V: TRBV30
size: -
DNA: TGTGCCTGGAGTCGGGGGCTCTACACTGAAGCTTTCTTT
CDR3: CAWSRGLYTEAFF

J: TRBJ2-7
D: TRBD2
V: TRBV30
size: many
DNA: TGTGCCTGGACCCCCGGGACTAGGCCCGGTTCGGAGCAGTACTTC
CDR3: CAWTPGTRPGSEQYF

J: TRBJ2-1
D: TRBD2
V: TRBV9
size: -
DNA: TGTGCCAGCAGCGTCAGAGCGGGGGGTCCGGACAATGAGCAGTTCTTC
CDR3: CASSVRAGGPDNEQFF

J: TRBJ2-7
D: TRBD2
V: TRBV10-3
size: few
DNA: TGTGCCATCAGTGAGGTGACTAGCGGCAACTCCTACGAGCAGTACTTC
CDR3: CAISEVTSGNSYEQYF

J: TRBJ2-6
D: -
V: TRBV6-6
size: few
DNA: TGTGCCAGCAGTCAGTTACCTGGGGCCAACGTCCTGACTTTC
CDR3: CASSQLPGANVLTF

J: TRBJ2-4
D: TRBD2
V: TRBV4-1
size: few
DNA: TGCGCCAGCAGCCAGAGGGGACTAGCGGCATTAGCCAAAAACATTCAGTACTTC
CDR3: CASSQRGLAALAKNIQYF

J: TRBJ2-7
D: TRBD2
V: TRBV18
size: -
DNA: TGTGCCAGCTCACCACCGGGACTAGAACGCGAGCAGTACTTC
CDR3: CASSPPGLEREQYF